The clone carrying this T cell receptor (beta chain) has just one count. The entry originates in a study of technical replicates of blood from a few donors. The data were produced by immunoSEQ multiplex PCR, yet TCRdb's version contains in-frame clones alone and is incomplete. The data hold 60,000 to 90,000 clones, with about 92% observed a single time. CDR3 length equals 14 residues. V shed 5 bases, J shed 3 bases, and the junction held 2 bases outside the gene matches. Looked up from germline, CDR1 is SGHVS and CDR2 is FQNEAQ. The material sequenced was T cells isolated from PBMCs. This TCR was sampled from a human donor in good health. This chain joins TRBV7-8 and TRBJ2-1; TRBD2 matches 9 bases. Here the CDR3 reads CASSLSGSYNEQFF. CDR3 in DNA: TGTGCCAGCAGCCTTAGCGGGAGCTACAATGAGCAGTTCTTC.